Following are 26 T cell receptor beta chains from one sample sequenced in a study of human T cells and chemical hapten exposure. The sample's time point: patch test 3, about 24 weeks after DPC sensitization. Treatment denoted: therapeutic diphenylcyclopropenone sensitization with weekly scalp DPC. TCRdb itself ran the RACE reads through MiXCR, one entry per CDR3 protein. This table holds over 150,000 distinct CDR3 sequences, roughly 26% found once. The source material was whole blood, sampled in connection with sensitization to the hapten diphenylcyclopropenone (DPC). The receptors originated from a young woman with alopecia areata. Some clones in this sample may be carry-over from other donors' samples.

This clonotype was recorded at least ten times. The chain is built from TRBV5-1 and TRBJ1-5, with unresolved D. Germline-derived CDR1 and CDR2 are SGHRS and YFSETQ. This CDR3 is 12 amino acids long. V lost 4 bases, J lost 10 bases, and 12 bases lay in between. The CDR3 DNA sequence: TGCGCCAGCAGCCTAAACGGTAACCCCCAGCATTTT. This codes for CASSLNGNPQHF.

The chain joins TRBV9 to TRBJ2-7, with a possible D match to TRBD1 (6 bases). The CDR3 sequence is 13 residues long. V was shortened by 7 bases and J by 7 bases, with 18 bases between the two germline ends. CDR1 is SGDLS, CDR2 YYNGEE, per germline. CDR3 loop: CASQPTDSREQYF. The CDR3 coding sequence is TGTGCCAGCCAGCCAACGGACAGCCGGGAGCAGTACTTC.

This clonotype was seen a handful of times. The chain links TRBV3-1 to TRBJ2-1; D uncertain. Germline CDR1 and CDR2: LGHDT and YNNKEL (reference sequence). The CDR3 totals 20 residues. With 0 bases removed from V and 5 bases from J, the gap between germline ends came to 26 bases. The CDR3 nucleotides read TGTGCCAGCAGCCAAGATACCTTCGGCCCAGGAACAAGGCCAAACAATGAGCAGTTCTTC. Translation gives CASSQDTFGPGTRPNNEQFF.

J is TRBJ1-5 and V is TRBV3-1; D is ambiguous. Germline assignment: CDR1 LGHDT and CDR2 YNNKEL (reference sequence). V was pared by 1 base and J by 2 bases, with 6 bases between. The CDR3 totals 14 residues. DNA for the CDR3: TGTGCCAGCAGCCAAGGGAGGGGCAATCAGCCCCAGCATTTT. Translation: CASSQGRGNQPQHF.

This chain joins TRBV2 and TRBJ2-7; weak D call: TRBD1 (7 bases). The germline CDR1 and CDR2 sequences are SNHLY and FYNNEI. V gave up 6 bases and J gave up 3 bases, with 15 bases separating them. CDR3 length: 14 amino acids. The CDR3 DNA reads as TGTGCCAGCAGCCGCGGGACAGAGAACTACGAGCAGTACTTC. This gives the protein CASSRGTENYEQYF. Full variable domain (remainder filled in from reference TRBV2 and TRBJ2-7): EPEVTQTPSHQVTQMGQEVILRCVPISNHLYFYWYRQILGQKVEFLVSFYNNEISEKSEIFDDQFSVERPDGSNFTLKIRSTKLEDSAMYFCASSRGTENYEQYFGPGTRLTVT.

The chain is built from TRBV27 and TRBJ2-2, with 7 positions matching TRBD1. Looked up from germline, CDR1 is MNHEY and CDR2 is SMNVEV (reference sequence). V gave up 5 bases and J gave up 7 bases; unmatched junction bases: 4. CDR3 length: 13 amino acids. This CDR3 is CASSTGVGGELFF. The CDR3 nucleotides read TGTGCCAGCAGTACAGGGGTAGGCGGGGAGCTGTTTTTT.

In this sample, this clonotype turned up many times. J is TRBJ2-2 and V is TRBV20-1, with D perhaps being TRBD1 or TRBD2 (6 bases each). The CDR3 consists of 15 residues. Trimming cost V 0 bases and J 5 bases, with 13 bases left between them. Per the germline V gene, CDR1 is DFQATT and CDR2 is SNEGSKA (reference sequence). DNA for the CDR3: TGCAGTGCTAGAGATGGGGGGCTAAGTACCGGGGAGCTGTTTTTT. This translates into CSARDGGLSTGELFF.

This sequence joins TRBV20-1 and TRBJ2-1, with TRBD1 matching 10 bases. The CDR3 loop spans 11 amino acids. The germline V gene has CDR1 DFQATT and CDR2 SNEGSKA (reference sequence). CDR3 in DNA: TGCCACTGGGACAGGGGCAATGAGCAGTTCTTC. Translated, it gives CHWDRGNEQFF.

The chain is built from TRBV7-2 and TRBJ2-1; D uncertain. The CDR3 runs to 13 residues. Trimming took off 3 bases at V and 7 bases at J, with 10 bases between the two ends. The germline V gene has CDR1 SGHTA and CDR2 FQGNSA. The CDR3 reads CASSLGSPNEQFF. The CDR3 coding sequence is TGTGCCAGCAGCTTGGGGTCTCCGAATGAGCAGTTCTTC.

DNA of the CDR3: TGTGCCAGCAGCTTGATAGCGGGAGGCCCACCGTACTTC. This sequence encodes CASSLIAGGPPYF. This chain connects TRBV7-2 to TRBJ2-4; TRBD2 aligns across 10 bases. The V segment lost 3 bases and the J segment 15 bases; nucleotides outside the gene matches: 8. From germline, CDR1 is SGHTA and CDR2 FQGNSA. CDR3 size: 13 residues.

V gene TRBV4-3 combines with J gene TRBJ1-2; no firm D call. CDR1 and CDR2 from the germline V gene are LGHNA and YSLEER. This CDR3 region has 15 residues. The V end lost 3 bases, the J end lost 0 bases, and 11 bases lay between the germline ends. CDR3 region: CASSQGHQANYGYTF. CDR3 in DNA: TGCGCCAGCAGCCAGGGTCACCAAGCTAACTATGGCTACACCTTC.

This rearrangement joins TRBV4-1 to TRBJ1-1, with TRBD1 matching over 9 bases. V lost 6 bases and J lost 3; bases outside the gene matches: 2. CDR1 and CDR2 from the germline V gene are MGHRA and YSYEKL. The CDR3 extends over 13 amino acids. The CDR3 sequence is CASRWTGDTEAFF. Written as DNA, the CDR3 is TGCGCCAGCAGGTGGACAGGGGACACTGAAGCTTTCTTT.

In its sample, this clonotype was seen many times. The rearrangement joins TRBV20-1 to TRBJ2-7, with unresolved D. CDR3 length equals 10 residues. V was pared by 6 bases and J by 3 bases, with 6 bases between. Germline-derived CDR1 and CDR2 are DFQATT and SNEGSKA (reference sequence). CDR3 DNA: TGCAGTGCCCGACACTACGAGCAGTACTTC. It is translated as CSARHYEQYF.

This clonotype was seen many times. The rearrangement uses TRBV6-5 and TRBJ1-3; D is perhaps TRBD1 (5 bases). The V gene's germline CDR1 is MNHEY and CDR2 SVGAGI. CDR3 size: 14 residues. Trimming stripped 6 bases from V and 2 bases from J, with 11 bases between. The CDR3 sequence: CASRNGDPGNTIYF. The CDR3 nucleotides are TGTGCCAGCAGAAACGGGGACCCTGGAAACACCATATATTTT.

This clonotype was detected a few times. The chain employs TRBV20-1 and TRBJ1-1; the D is unclear. This CDR3 is 13 amino acids long. V was pared by 3 bases and J by 3 bases, with 11 bases between. Germline CDR1 is DFQATT and CDR2 is SNEGSKA (reference sequence). The CDR3 reads CSASGGRDTEAFF. CDR3 nucleotide sequence: TGCAGTGCTAGTGGAGGGAGGGACACTGAAGCTTTCTTT.

The gene calls are TRBV7-9 and TRBJ2-3, with D unresolved. Germline assignment: CDR1 SEHNR and CDR2 FQNEAQ (reference sequence). This CDR3 region has 11 residues. Trimming took 5 bases from V and 9 from J, leaving 9 bases between them. The DNA of the CDR3 is TGTGCCAGCAGCGCGACGGAAACGCAGTATTTT. It is translated as CASSATETQYF.

The chain links TRBV20-1 to TRBJ1-6; D unclear. Germline V gene data show CDR1 as DFQATT and CDR2 as SNEGSKA (reference sequence). Trimming pared 6 bases from V and 3 bases from J, leaving 12 bases between. The CDR3 is 14 amino acids. The CDR3 reads CSAQLADYNSPLHF. As DNA, the CDR3 is TGCAGTGCCCAATTAGCAGACTATAATTCACCCCTCCACTTT.

This clonotype was counted ten times or more. The V and J genes are TRBV7-2 and TRBJ2-1; TRBD1 might be the D (6 bases). Trimming took 1 base from V and 8 from J, leaving 12 bases between them. Germline CDR1 SGHTA, CDR2 FQGNSA. This CDR3 contains 14 residues. The CDR3 region has the DNA TGTGCCAGCAGCTTAGGGGTAGGGGGAGATGAGCAGTTCTTC. Its protein product is CASSLGVGGDEQFF.

V and J are TRBV9 and TRBJ2-7, with a possible D match to TRBD2 (6 bases). Germline V gene lookup returns CDR1 SGDLS and CDR2 YYNGEE. V was trimmed by 3 bases and J by 4 bases, leaving 14 bases between them. This CDR3 comprises 14 residues. The CDR3 DNA reads TGTGCCAGCAGCGAGCTAGCGAGCACTTACGAGCAGTACTTC. It yields the protein CASSELASTYEQYF.

This chain links TRBV12-3 or TRBV12-4 with TRBJ1-3; no clear D gene. This CDR3 contains 13 residues. The V gene lost 8 bases and the J gene lost 9 bases, with 17 bases spanning the gap. CDR3 in DNA: TGTGCCAGCTCCCCTTCCCCCGGTGGCACCATATATTTT. Amino acids: CASSPSPGGTIYF.

CDR3 protein: CASSFFQALSNTGELFF. The CDR3, as DNA: TGCGCCAGCAGCTTCTTCCAGGCTTTATCGAACACCGGGGAGCTGTTTTTT. The chain combines TRBV5-1 with TRBJ2-2, with no clear D. Germline CDR1 is SGHRS and CDR2 is YFSETQ. The ends were cut back, 2 bases at V and 0 bases at J, with 14 bases in the middle. The CDR3 length is 17 residues.

This chain joins TRBV10-3 and TRBJ2-1; tentatively, D is TRBD2 (7 bases). Per the germline V gene, CDR1 is ENHRY and CDR2 is SYGVKD. The CDR3 is made up of 14 amino acids. V was shortened by 6 bases and J by 9 bases, with 18 bases between the two germline ends. CDR3 protein: CAIRTGIAGVEQFF. The CDR3 coding sequence is TGTGCCATCAGGACAGGTATAGCGGGCGTTGAGCAGTTCTTC.

The chain joins TRBV25-1 to TRBJ2-1, with TRBD2 matching 11 bases. Germline lookup yields CDR1 MGHDK and CDR2 SYGVNS. CDR3 length: 14 residues. After removal of 6 bases from V and 5 bases from J, the junction contained 3 bases not matched to a gene. Here the CDR3 reads CASSRTSGHNEQFF. For the CDR3, the DNA is TGTGCCAGCAGCCGGACTAGCGGGCACAATGAGCAGTTCTTC.

This rearrangement joins TRBV2 to TRBJ1-1; no firm D call. The germline V gene has CDR1 SNHLY and CDR2 FYNNEI. The V end lost 7 bases, the J end lost 1 base, and 10 bases lay between the germline ends. CDR3 size: 13 residues. Here the CDR3 reads CASNIVPNTEAFF. CDR3 nucleotide sequence: TGTGCCAGCAATATCGTCCCGAACACTGAAGCTTTCTTT.

The chain links TRBV7-2 to TRBJ1-2, with 7 positions matching TRBD1. CDR3 length: 15 amino acids. The germline V gene has CDR1 SGHTA and CDR2 FQGNSA. V gave up 5 bases and J gave up 4 bases; unmatched junction bases: 10. The CDR3 DNA is TGTGCCAGCAGCCTCGCCGTGGACAGGATCTATGGCTACACCTTC. As protein: CASSLAVDRIYGYTF. Full variable domain (outside the CDR3, taken from reference TRBV7-2 and TRBJ1-2): GAGVSQSPSNKVTEKGKDVELRCDPISGHTALYWYRQSLGQGLEFLIYFQGNSAPDKSGLPSDRFSAERTGGSVSTLTIQRTQQEDSAVYLCASSLAVDRIYGYTFGSGTRLTVV.

This clonotype was seen many times. This chain joins TRBV20-1 and TRBJ1-6, with TRBD1 identical over 7 bases. The CDR3 length is 13 residues. The junction had 6 bases not matched to a gene; V was cut back by 4 bases and J by 9 bases. The germline CDR1 and CDR2 sequences are DFQATT and SNEGSKA (reference sequence). The CDR3 DNA reads TGCAGTGCTACCGGGACAGCTTTTTCACCCCTCCACTTT. It translates to CSATGTAFSPLHF.